These 30 T cell receptor beta chains originate from one sample sequenced in a study of identical twins. TCRdb processed the 5' RACE reads anew with MiXCR; each CDR3 protein has one entry. The data contain some 1,600,000 distinct CDR3 sequences, 25% to 35% of them singletons. The sample consisted of cord blood. The receptors shown here come from a newborn girl in good health.

This clonotype occurred a few times. This sequence joins TRBV12-3 or TRBV12-4 and TRBJ2-4, with D perhaps matching TRBD1 or TRBD2 (5 bases each). The CDR3 is 15 residues long. The V end lost 5 bases, the J end lost 3 bases, and 14 bases lay between the germline ends. DNA of the CDR3: TGTGCCAGCAGTCCGTCGGGACGGAACAAAAACATTCAGTACTTC. Translation: CASSPSGRNKNIQYF.

This clonotype was seen only a few times. The V gene is TRBV6-2 or TRBV6-3, the J gene TRBJ1-2; no definite D call. The CDR3 is 12 amino acids. Deletions cut 7 bases from V and 8 bases from J, with 14 bases between. Looked up from germline, CDR1 is MNHEY and CDR2 is SVGEGT. Written as DNA, the CDR3 is TGTGCCAGCACCAATGGGCAGATGGGCTACACCTTC. Its translation is CASTNGQMGYTF.

This clonotype showed up many times. J is TRBJ2-3 and V is TRBV3-1, with a weak D call TRBD2 (6 bases). This CDR3 comprises 13 residues. Per the germline V gene, CDR1 is LGHDT and CDR2 is YNNKEL (reference sequence). The V and J ends lost 3 bases and 4 bases respectively, with 8 bases between them. The CDR3 nucleotides are TGTGCCAGCAGCCACAGGAGGGCAGATACGCAGTATTTT. Protein product: CASSHRRADTQYF.

The rearrangement uses TRBV4-2 and TRBJ2-1; TRBD1 matches 8 bases. CDR1 and CDR2 (germline): LGHNA, YNFKEQ. V gave up 5 bases and J gave up 8 bases; unmatched junction bases: 11. CDR3 length: 15 residues. CDR3 in DNA: TGTGCCAGCAGCAGTAAACAGGGGGTTTACGATGAGCAGTTCTTC. It specifies CASSSKQGVYDEQFF.

In regard to this clonotype: No conserved phenylalanine or tryptophan is present at the end of the CDR3, so a read error is the likely explanation. The chain links TRBV4-2 to TRBJ2-3; weak D call: TRBD2 (6 bases). There are 14 residues in the CDR3. V was pared by 5 bases and J by 4 bases, with 13 bases between. Germline CDR1 is LGHNA and CDR2 is YNFKEQ. CDR3 nucleotide sequence: TGTGCCAGCAGCGCCCGACTAGTGTCAGATACGCAGTATTGT. Protein: CASSARLVSDTQYC.

This clonotype was seen more than once but under ten times. V and J are TRBV7-8 and TRBJ2-7, with 11 bases matching TRBD2. V shed 2 bases, J shed 0 bases, and the junction held 15 bases outside the gene matches. The germline V gene has CDR1 SGHVS and CDR2 FQNEAQ. The CDR3 sequence is 20 residues long. The DNA of the CDR3 is TGTGCCAGCAGCTTAAACGCTCGGCTAGCGGGGGGCGTGTACTCCTACGAGCAGTACTTC. It specifies CASSLNARLAGGVYSYEQYF.

The V and J genes are TRBV10-3 and TRBJ2-1; TRBD2 agrees at 7 bases. The CDR3 extends over 13 amino acids. In germline, CDR1 is ENHRY, CDR2 SYGVKD. V shed 8 bases and J 8 bases; nucleotides not matched to a gene: 9. CDR3 loop: CAIGLAVDDEQFF. CDR3 DNA sequence: TGTGCCATCGGTCTAGCGGTTGACGATGAGCAGTTCTTC.

This clonotype was seen at least ten times. This rearrangement joins TRBV7-2 to TRBJ2-6; D is ambiguous. The V end lost 2 bases, the J end lost 2 bases, and 4 bases lay between the germline ends. The germline V gene has CDR1 SGHTA and CDR2 FQGNSA. This CDR3 comprises 14 residues. CDR3 loop: CASSLSPGANVLTF. As DNA, the CDR3 is TGTGCCAGCAGCTTATCACCTGGGGCCAACGTCCTGACTTTC.

The chain uses TRBV6-1 and TRBJ1-4; D perhaps matches TRBD1 (5 bases). The ends were cut back, 3 bases at V and 6 bases at J, with 14 bases in the middle. The length of the CDR3 is 15 residues. Germline CDR1 is MNHNS and CDR2 is SASEGT. The CDR3 DNA sequence: TGTGCCAGCAGTGACCTCTGGGGAGGGGATGAAAAACTGTTTTTT. This codes for CASSDLWGGDEKLFF.

The J gene is TRBJ1-1, the V gene TRBV11-2; D is undetermined. V lost 0 bases and J 5 bases, leaving 7 bases between the germline ends. In germline, CDR1 is SGHAT, CDR2 FQNNGV. The CDR3 length is 13 residues. CDR3 protein: CASSLEVQTEAFF. CDR3 in DNA: TGTGCCAGCAGCTTAGAGGTGCAGACTGAAGCTTTCTTT.

This chain joins TRBV6-2 or TRBV6-3 and TRBJ2-1; a possible D gene is TRBD2 (5 bases). Per germline, CDR1 MNHEY and CDR2 SVGEGT. The CDR3 runs to 13 residues. The V end lost 2 bases, the J end lost 13 bases, and 15 bases lay between the germline ends. For the CDR3, the DNA is TGTGCCAGCAGTTACCCCCGTTGGGGAGTACAGTTCTTC. It codes for CASSYPRWGVQFF.

The count of this clonotype is one. This chain connects TRBV27 to TRBJ2-2; a possible D gene is TRBD2 (6 bases). This CDR3 comprises 16 residues. Germline CDR1 is MNHEY and CDR2 is SMNVEV (reference sequence). The V and J ends lost 10 bases and 3 bases respectively, with 21 bases between them. CDR3 nucleotide sequence: TGTGCCAACAGGCTTTACTCAGGGAGGCACACCGGGGAGCTGTTTTTT. It specifies CANRLYSGRHTGELFF.

The chain carries TRBV30 and TRBJ2-3; D is unclear. V lost 0 bases to trimming and J lost 2 bases, with 9 bases between them. The CDR3 loop spans 14 amino acids. Per germline, CDR1 GTSNPN and CDR2 SVGIG (reference sequence). This CDR3 reads CAWSVHTHTDTQYF. As DNA, the CDR3 is TGTGCCTGGAGTGTACACACACACACAGATACGCAGTATTTT.

This clonotype was counted between two and nine times. This chain links TRBV7-2 with TRBJ2-2; TRBD1 matches 9 bases. This CDR3 is 16 amino acids long. The J segment lost 7 bases and the V segment lost 2 bases, leaving 8 bases of the junction unmatched. Germline V CDR1 and CDR2: SGHTA, FQGNSA. CDR3 sequence reads: CASSLSYRGLSGELFF. CDR3 coding DNA: TGTGCCAGCAGCTTATCTTACAGGGGGCTTAGCGGGGAGCTGTTTTTT.

V gene TRBV5-1 combines with J gene TRBJ1-6, with D tentatively TRBD1 (5 bases). Between the trimmed V and J ends, which lost 4 bases and 7 bases, there was a span of 9 bases. The germline V gene encodes CDR1 SGHRS and CDR2 YFSETQ. The CDR3 spans 13 residues. The CDR3 loop reads CASSQGKNSPLHF. For the CDR3, the DNA is TGCGCCAGCAGCCAGGGAAAAAATTCACCCCTCCACTTT.

The gene calls are TRBV4-2 and TRBJ2-7; D not resolved. The V end was cut by 0 bases, the J end by 3 bases, with 12 bases between. The length of the CDR3 is 15 residues. The germline V gene encodes CDR1 LGHNA and CDR2 YNFKEQ. The CDR3 reads CASSQDRVGGYEQYF. In DNA, the CDR3 is TGTGCCAGCAGCCAAGATCGAGTGGGCGGCTACGAGCAGTACTTC.

The chain employs TRBV20-1 and TRBJ1-1; the D gene is possibly TRBD1 (6 bases). V was cut by 6 bases and J by 4 bases, with 15 bases left in between. The CDR3 totals 13 residues. CDR1 is DFQATT, CDR2 SNEGSKA, per germline (reference sequence). CDR3 protein: CSAAKGGGTEAFF. CDR3 sequence (DNA): TGCAGTGCCGCGAAGGGAGGGGGCACTGAAGCTTTCTTT.

This clonotype was seen a handful of times. The chain uses TRBV20-1 and TRBJ2-7; TRBD1 is a possible D gene (7 bases). This CDR3 is built from 13 residues. V was shortened by 6 bases and J by 3 bases, with 15 bases between the two germline ends. Germline CDR1 DFQATT, CDR2 SNEGSKA (reference sequence). The CDR3 DNA follows: TGCAGTGCCCAGGGGGGCTTTATCTACGAGCAGTACTTC. Translated, it gives CSAQGGFIYEQYF.

This clonotype has only a few counts. The chain has TRBV5-5 and TRBJ2-5; D is unresolved. The CDR3 is 12 amino acids. Per the germline V gene, CDR1 is SGHKS and CDR2 is YYEKEE (reference sequence). V dropped 2 bases and J dropped 11 bases, with 13 bases sitting between them. DNA for the CDR3: TGTGCCAGCAGCTTTAGCCACAATGAGCAGTACTTC. The encoded protein is CASSFSHNEQYF.

This rearrangement joins TRBV5-1 to TRBJ2-2; a possible D gene is TRBD2 (5 bases). CDR3 length: 13 amino acids. Germline CDR1 is SGHRS and CDR2 is YFSETQ. The V end was cut by 5 bases, the J end by 6 bases, with 11 bases between. CDR3 nucleotides: TGCGCCAGCAGAGGGATCGGGGCCGGGGAGCTGTTTTTT. Protein: CASRGIGAGELFF.

This clonotype was detected once. Mismatch with germline at one junction end may stem from a read error. This chain links TRBV7-9 with TRBJ1-5, with 8 positions matching TRBD1. Germline V gene data show CDR1 as SEHNR and CDR2 as FQNEAQ (reference sequence). CDR3 length equals 12 residues. CDR3 region: CASRDRDQPRHF. The CDR3 nucleotides are TGTGCCAGCAGGGACAGGGATCAGCCCCGGCATTTT.

The chain links TRBV28 to TRBJ2-5; TRBD2 matches 8 bases. The CDR3 is 14 amino acids. Germline CDR1 and CDR2: MDHEN and SYDVKM. Losses at the gene ends were 7 bases for V and 1 base for J; bases not matched to a gene: 5. The CDR3: CASKLSGIQETQYF. For the CDR3, the DNA is TGTGCCAGCAAGCTTAGCGGGATCCAAGAGACCCAGTACTTC.

This clonotype was observed a few times. The rearrangement uses TRBV5-1 and TRBJ1-1, with D unclear. Germline-derived CDR1 and CDR2 are SGHRS and YFSETQ. V was cut by 6 bases and J by 0 bases, with 9 bases left in between. The CDR3 is 13 amino acids. CDR3 sequence (DNA): TGCGCCAGCAAGACTTTCATGAACACTGAAGCTTTCTTT. Encoded protein: CASKTFMNTEAFF.

The chain carries TRBV7-9 and TRBJ1-2; 7 nucleotides match TRBD1. The CDR3 contains 14 residues. V trimming: 3 bases; J trimming: 4 bases; junction bases outside the gene matches: 5. Per the germline V gene, CDR1 is SEHNR and CDR2 is FQNEAQ (reference sequence). The CDR3 is CASSFSQGVYGYTF. The DNA of the CDR3 is TGTGCCAGCAGCTTTAGCCAGGGGGTCTATGGCTACACCTTC.

The chain combines TRBV11-2 with TRBJ2-3, with D possibly matching TRBD1 (6 bases). Trimming left V 5 bases short and J 0 bases short, with 18 bases between. Germline CDR1 reads SGHAT; CDR2 reads FQNNGV. CDR3 size: 17 residues. The CDR3 reads CASSGPLGALSTDTQYF. The CDR3 DNA is TGTGCCAGCAGCGGACCGCTGGGGGCGTTGAGCACAGATACGCAGTATTTT.

This clonotype has only one observation. A much larger clone lies a single base off, so this may be a read error. V usage is TRBV12-3 or TRBV12-4 and J usage is TRBJ2-5; D might be TRBD1 or TRBD2, each matching 5 bases. The DNA end lines up better with TRBJ2-4; the J call may be wrong. The CDR3 loop spans 13 amino acids. CDR3 bases: TGTGCCAGCAGCTGGGACGACAAAAGCATTCAGTACTTC. The encoded protein is CASSWDDKSIQYF.

This clonotype was counted a few times. The chain is built from TRBV24-1 and TRBJ1-1, with 7 bases matching TRBD1. The germline V gene has CDR1 KGHDR and CDR2 SFDVKD. The CDR3 extends over 15 amino acids. V was pared by 6 bases and J by 3 bases, with 9 bases of the junction left unmatched. CDR3 DNA: TGTGCCACCAGTCGATCCGGGACAGCCTACACTGAAGCTTTCTTT. Protein sequence: CATSRSGTAYTEAFF.

The chain couples TRBV28 to TRBJ2-6, with D maybe TRBD1 (5 bases). The CDR3 loop spans 19 amino acids. V was pared by 3 bases and J by 0 bases, with 18 bases between. CDR1 is MDHEN, CDR2 SYDVKM, per germline. The CDR3 loop is CASSFPPGHVFSGANVLTF. The CDR3, as DNA: TGTGCCAGCAGTTTCCCCCCCGGACACGTCTTCTCTGGGGCCAACGTCCTGACTTTC.

Only a few counts were recorded for this clonotype. The gene calls are TRBV6-2 or TRBV6-3 and TRBJ2-1; D call uncertain. Germline lookup yields CDR1 MNHEY and CDR2 SVGEGT. V was trimmed by 0 bases and J by 3 bases, leaving 12 bases between them. The CDR3 loop spans 16 amino acids. The CDR3 coding sequence is TGTGCCAGCAGTTACTCTTTTCCCCCTCTCTACAATGAGCAGTTCTTC. It encodes CASSYSFPPLYNEQFF.

This rearrangement joins TRBV28 to TRBJ1-2, with 7 bases identical to TRBD1. The CDR3 consists of 15 residues. With 2 bases clipped from V and 2 bases from J, the junction kept 5 bases outside the gene matches. CDR1 and CDR2 (germline): MDHEN, SYDVKM. The CDR3 coding sequence is TGTGCCAGCAGTTTACAGGGGGGCCCCAACTATGGCTACACCTTC. As protein: CASSLQGGPNYGYTF.